This T cell receptor (beta chain) was sequenced during a study of identical twins. TCRdb recomputed calls from the 5' RACE reads with MiXCR, one row per CDR3 protein. The table has about 470,000 distinct CDR3 sequences, approximately 25% seen once; the top ten hold roughly 2.8%. Germline CDR1 is DFQATT and CDR2 is SNEGSKA (reference sequence). CDR3 size: 13 residues. Trimming took 5 bases from V and 5 from J; bases not matched to a gene: 7. The same data also contributed to another study, on T cells expressing NK-cell markers.

V gene TRBV20-1 combines with J gene TRBJ2-7; TRBD1 matches at 9 bases. The clonotype comes from a woman between 18 and 29 years old in good health. Sequencing used CD4+ T cells sorted from blood. CDR3 nucleotide sequence: TGCAGTGCTCGGGACAGGGTTTCCCACGAGCAGTACTTC. Amino acids: CSARDRVSHEQYF.